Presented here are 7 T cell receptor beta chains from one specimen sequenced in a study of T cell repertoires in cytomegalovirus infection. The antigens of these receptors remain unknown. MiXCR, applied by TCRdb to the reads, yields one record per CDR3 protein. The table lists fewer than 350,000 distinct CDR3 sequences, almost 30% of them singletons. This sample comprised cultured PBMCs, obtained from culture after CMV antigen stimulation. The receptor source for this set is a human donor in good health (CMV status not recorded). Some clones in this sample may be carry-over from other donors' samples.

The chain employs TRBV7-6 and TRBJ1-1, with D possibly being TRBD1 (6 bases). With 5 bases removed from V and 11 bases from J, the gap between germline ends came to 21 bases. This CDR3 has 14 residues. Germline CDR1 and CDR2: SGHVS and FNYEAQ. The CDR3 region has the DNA TGTGCCAGCAGCCCGGACAGCCGACTTAGTGGGGCTTTCTTT. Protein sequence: CASSPDSRLSGAFF.

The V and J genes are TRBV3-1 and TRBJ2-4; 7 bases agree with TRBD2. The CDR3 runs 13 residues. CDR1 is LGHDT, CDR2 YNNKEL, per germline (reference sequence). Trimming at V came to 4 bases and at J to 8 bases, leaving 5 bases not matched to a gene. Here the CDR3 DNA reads TGTGCCAGCAGCCTCGGGGGGTTGGACATTCAGTACTTC. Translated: CASSLGGLDIQYF.

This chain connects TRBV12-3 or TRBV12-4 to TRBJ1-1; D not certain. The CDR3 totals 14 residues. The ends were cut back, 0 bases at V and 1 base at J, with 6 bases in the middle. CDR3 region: CASSLALANTEAFF. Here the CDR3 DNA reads TGTGCCAGCAGTTTAGCTCTCGCGAACACTGAAGCTTTCTTT.

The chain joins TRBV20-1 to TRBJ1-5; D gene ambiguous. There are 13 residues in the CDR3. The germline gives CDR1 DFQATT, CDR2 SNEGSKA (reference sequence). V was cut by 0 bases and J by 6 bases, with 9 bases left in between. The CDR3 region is CSARDRKGQPQHF. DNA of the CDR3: TGCAGTGCTAGAGATCGAAAGGGTCAGCCCCAGCATTTT.

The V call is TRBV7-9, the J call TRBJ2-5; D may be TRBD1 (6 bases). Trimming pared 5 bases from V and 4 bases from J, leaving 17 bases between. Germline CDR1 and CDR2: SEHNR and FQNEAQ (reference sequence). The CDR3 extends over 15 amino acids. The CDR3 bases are TGTGCCAGCAGCGACCAATCTCTGGGGGCAGAGACCCAGTACTTC. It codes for CASSDQSLGAETQYF.

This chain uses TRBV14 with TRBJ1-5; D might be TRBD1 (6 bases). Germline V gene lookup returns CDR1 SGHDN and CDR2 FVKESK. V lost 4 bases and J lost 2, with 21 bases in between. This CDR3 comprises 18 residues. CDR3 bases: TGTGCCAGCAGCCGTCAGATTACGCCGGGGGGCCGCAATCAGCCCCAGCATTTT. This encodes CASSRQITPGGRNQPQHF.

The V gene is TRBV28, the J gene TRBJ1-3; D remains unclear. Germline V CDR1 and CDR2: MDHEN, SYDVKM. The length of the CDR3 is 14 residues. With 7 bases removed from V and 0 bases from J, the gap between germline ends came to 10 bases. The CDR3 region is CASMGWSSGNTIYF. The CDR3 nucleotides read TGTGCCAGCATGGGCTGGTCCTCTGGAAACACCATATATTTT.